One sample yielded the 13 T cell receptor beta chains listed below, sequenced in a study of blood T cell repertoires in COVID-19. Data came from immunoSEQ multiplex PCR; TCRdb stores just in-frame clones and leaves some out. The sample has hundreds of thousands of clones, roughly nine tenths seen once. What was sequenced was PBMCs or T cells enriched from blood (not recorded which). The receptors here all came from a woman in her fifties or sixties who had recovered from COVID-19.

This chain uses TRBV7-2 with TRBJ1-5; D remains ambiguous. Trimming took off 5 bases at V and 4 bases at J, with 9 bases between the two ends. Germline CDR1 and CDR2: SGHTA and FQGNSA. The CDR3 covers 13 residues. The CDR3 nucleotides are TGTGCCAGCAGCGGCAGACTAAATCAGCCCCAGCATTTT. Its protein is CASSGRLNQPQHF.

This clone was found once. CDR3 in amino acids: CASSGTGGIQPQHF. DNA for the CDR3: TGTGCCAGCAGTGGGACAGGGGGTATCCAGCCCCAGCATTTT. The J gene is TRBJ1-5, the V gene TRBV28, with TRBD1 matching over 11 bases. This CDR3 region has 14 residues. V gave up 5 bases and J gave up 7 bases; unmatched junction bases: 4. The germline V gene has CDR1 MDHEN and CDR2 SYDVKM.

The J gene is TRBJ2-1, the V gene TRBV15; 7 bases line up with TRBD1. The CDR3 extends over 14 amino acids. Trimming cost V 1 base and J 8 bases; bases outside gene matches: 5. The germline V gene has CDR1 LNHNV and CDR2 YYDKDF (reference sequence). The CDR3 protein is CATSRVRQGHEQFF. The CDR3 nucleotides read TGTGCCACCAGCAGAGTAAGACAGGGACATGAGCAGTTCTTC.

CDR3 coding DNA: TGCAGCGTTGAATTGTCGGGCGGGAGCGGTTACGAGCAGTACTTC. This encodes CSVELSGGSGYEQYF. This chain joins TRBV29-1 and TRBJ2-7, with 7 bases that match TRBD2. With V trimmed by 2 bases and J by 4 bases, 11 bases remained unmatched. The CDR3 is 15 residues long. Germline V gives CDR1 SQVTM, CDR2 ANQGSEA.

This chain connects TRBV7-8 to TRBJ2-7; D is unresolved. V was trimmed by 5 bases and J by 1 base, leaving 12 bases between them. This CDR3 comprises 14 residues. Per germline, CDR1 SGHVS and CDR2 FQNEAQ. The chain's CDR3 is CASSPYDISYEQYF. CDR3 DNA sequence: TGTGCCAGCAGCCCATACGACATTTCCTACGAGCAGTACTTC. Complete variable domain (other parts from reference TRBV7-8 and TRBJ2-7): GAGVSQSPRYKVAKRGQDVALRCDPISGHVSLFWYQQALGQGPEFLTYFQNEAQLDKSGLPSDRFFAERPEGSVSTLKIQRTQQEDSAVYLCASSPYDISYEQYFGPGTRLTVT.

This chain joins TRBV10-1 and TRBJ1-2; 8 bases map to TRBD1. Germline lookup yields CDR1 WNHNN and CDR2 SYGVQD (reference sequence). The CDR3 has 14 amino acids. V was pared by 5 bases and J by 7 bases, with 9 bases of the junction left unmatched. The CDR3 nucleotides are TGCGCCAGCAGTCCAGACAGGGGAGGTGGTGGCTACACCTTC. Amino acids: CASSPDRGGGGYTF.

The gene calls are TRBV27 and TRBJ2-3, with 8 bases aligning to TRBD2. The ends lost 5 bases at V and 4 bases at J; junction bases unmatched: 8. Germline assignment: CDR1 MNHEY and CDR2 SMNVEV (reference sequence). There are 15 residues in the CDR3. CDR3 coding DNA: TGTGCCAGCAGTCCAACGACTAGCGACTCAGATACGCAGTATTTT. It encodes CASSPTTSDSDTQYF.

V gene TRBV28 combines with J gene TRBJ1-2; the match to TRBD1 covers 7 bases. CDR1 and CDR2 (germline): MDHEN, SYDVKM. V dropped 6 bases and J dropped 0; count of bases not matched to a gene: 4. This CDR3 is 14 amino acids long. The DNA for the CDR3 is TGTGCCAGCAGGACACAGGGGTCTAACTATGGCTACACCTTC. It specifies CASRTQGSNYGYTF.

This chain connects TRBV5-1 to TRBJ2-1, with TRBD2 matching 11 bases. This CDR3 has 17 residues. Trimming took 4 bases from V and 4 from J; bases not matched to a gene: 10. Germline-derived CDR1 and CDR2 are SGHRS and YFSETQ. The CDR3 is CASSPRVLAGGYNEQFF. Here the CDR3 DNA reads TGCGCCAGCAGCCCGCGAGTGCTAGCGGGAGGATACAATGAGCAGTTCTTC. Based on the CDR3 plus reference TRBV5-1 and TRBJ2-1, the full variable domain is KAGVTQTPRYLIKTRGQQVTLSCSPISGHRSVSWYQQTPGQGLQFLFEYFSETQRNKGNFPGRFSGRQFSNSRSEMNVSTLELGDSALYLCASSPRVLAGGYNEQFFGPGTRLTVL.

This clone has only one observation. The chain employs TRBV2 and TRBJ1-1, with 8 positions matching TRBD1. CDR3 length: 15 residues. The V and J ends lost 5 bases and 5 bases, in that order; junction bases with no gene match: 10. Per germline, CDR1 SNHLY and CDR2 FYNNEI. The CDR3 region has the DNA TGTGCCAGCAGTCGGACAGGGAGGAAGGGGACTGAAGCTTTCTTT. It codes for CASSRTGRKGTEAFF.

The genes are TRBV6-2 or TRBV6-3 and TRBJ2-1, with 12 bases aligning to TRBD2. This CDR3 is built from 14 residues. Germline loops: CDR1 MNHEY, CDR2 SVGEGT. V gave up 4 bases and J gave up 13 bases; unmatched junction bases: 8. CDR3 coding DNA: TGTGCCAGCAGTTCCGGGACTAGCGGGCCCCCCCAGTTCTTC. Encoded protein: CASSSGTSGPPQFF.

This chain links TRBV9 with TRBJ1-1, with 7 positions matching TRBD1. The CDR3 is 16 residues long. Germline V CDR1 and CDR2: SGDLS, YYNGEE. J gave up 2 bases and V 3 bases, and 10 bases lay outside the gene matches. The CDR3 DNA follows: TGTGCCAGCAGCGCTATACCCGGGACAGCTAACACTGAAGCTTTCTTT. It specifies CASSAIPGTANTEAFF.

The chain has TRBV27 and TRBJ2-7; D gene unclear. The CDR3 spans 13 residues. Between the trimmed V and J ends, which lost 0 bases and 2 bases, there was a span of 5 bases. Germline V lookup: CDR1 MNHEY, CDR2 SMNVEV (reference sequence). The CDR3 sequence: CASSLSFAYEQYF. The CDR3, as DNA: TGTGCCAGCAGTTTATCTTTCGCCTACGAGCAGTACTTC.